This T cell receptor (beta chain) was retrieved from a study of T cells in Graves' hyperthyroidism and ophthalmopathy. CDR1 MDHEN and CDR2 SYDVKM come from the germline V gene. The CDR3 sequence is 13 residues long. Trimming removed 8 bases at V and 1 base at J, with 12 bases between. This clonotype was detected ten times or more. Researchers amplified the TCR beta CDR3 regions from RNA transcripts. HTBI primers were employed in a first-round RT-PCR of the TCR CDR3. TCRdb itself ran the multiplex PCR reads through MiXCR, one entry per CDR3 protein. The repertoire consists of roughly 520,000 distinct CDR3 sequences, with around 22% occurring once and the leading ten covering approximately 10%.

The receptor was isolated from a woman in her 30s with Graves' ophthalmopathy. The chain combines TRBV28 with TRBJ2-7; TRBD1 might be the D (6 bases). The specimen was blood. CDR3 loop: CASSTGLSYEQYF. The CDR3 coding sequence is TGTGCCAGCTCAACAGGGCTGTCCTACGAGCAGTACTTC.